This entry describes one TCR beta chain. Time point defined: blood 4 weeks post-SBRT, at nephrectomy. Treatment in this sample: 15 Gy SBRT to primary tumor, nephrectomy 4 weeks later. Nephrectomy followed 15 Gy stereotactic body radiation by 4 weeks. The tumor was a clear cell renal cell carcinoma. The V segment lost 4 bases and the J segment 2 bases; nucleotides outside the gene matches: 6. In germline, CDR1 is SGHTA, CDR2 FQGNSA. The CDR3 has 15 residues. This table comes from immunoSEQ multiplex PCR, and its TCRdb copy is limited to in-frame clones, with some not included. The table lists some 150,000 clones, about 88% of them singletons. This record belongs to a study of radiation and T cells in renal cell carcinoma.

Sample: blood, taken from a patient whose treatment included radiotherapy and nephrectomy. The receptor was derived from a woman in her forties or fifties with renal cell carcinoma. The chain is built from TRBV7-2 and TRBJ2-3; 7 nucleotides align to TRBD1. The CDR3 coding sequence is TGTGCCAGCAGCTGGACAGGCCAACTCACAGATACGCAGTATTTT. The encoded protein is CASSWTGQLTDTQYF.